Listed below are T cell receptor beta chains from one sample, sequenced in a study of CD8 T cells in ankylosing spondylitis. TCRdb reprocessed the 5' RACE reads with MiXCR, giving one entry per CDR3 protein. The table shows a few hundred thousand distinct CDR3 sequences, with approximately 20% occurring only once. Sequencing input: blood, either unsorted or a sorted T cell fraction (not recorded which). The receptors were gathered from a male donor with ankylosing spondylitis. Both conserved end residues are part of each CDR3. A D gene is named only where the DNA matches it firmly. Clone size is not always given. Where it is, it says once, few, many or a class for expanded clones.

CDR3aa,CDR3nt,abundance,d_gene,v_gene,j_gene
CSAASDADEQYF,TGCAGTGCTGCCTCGGACGCCGACGAGCAGTACTTC,NA,NA,TRBV20-1,TRBJ2-7
CASSPLSGTSIEQYF,TGTGCCAGCTCACCACTCTCCGGGACTAGCATCGAGCAGTACTTC,few,TRBD2,TRBV18,TRBJ2-7
CAISGLMGRDEQFF,TGTGCCATCAGTGGTCTTATGGGGAGGGATGAGCAGTTCTTC,NA,TRBD2,TRBV10-3,TRBJ2-1
CASTPGINTGELFF,TGTGCCAGCACCCCGGGGATAAACACCGGGGAGCTGTTTTTT,NA,NA,TRBV6-2/TRBV6-3,TRBJ2-2
CSAPSAGGSKNIQYF,TGCAGTGCCCCGTCGGCGGGAGGGTCGAAAAACATTCAGTACTTC,NA,TRBD2,TRBV20-1,TRBJ2-4
CASSFTGLAGVQYF,TGTGCCAGCAGTTTCACGGGACTAGCGGGAGTGCAGTACTTC,few,TRBD2,TRBV6-2/TRBV6-3,TRBJ2-7
CASSLGPGARVYEQYF,TGCGCCAGCAGCTTAGGCCCCGGGGCTAGGGTCTACGAGCAGTACTTC,NA,NA,TRBV5-1,TRBJ2-7
CASSSDGLAGGPRSYNEQFF,TGTGCCAGCAGCTCCGACGGACTAGCGGGAGGGCCCCGCTCCTACAATGAGCAGTTCTTC,few,TRBD2,TRBV7-8,TRBJ2-1
CASSLARSRGYTF,TGTGCCAGCAGCTTGGCCCGGTCTCGAGGCTACACCTTC,many,NA,TRBV5-6,TRBJ1-2
CSARAIRDQPQHF,TGCAGTGCTAGAGCGATCAGGGATCAGCCCCAGCATTTT,NA,NA,TRBV20-1,TRBJ1-5
CSAEPRLLAGVIDTQYF,TGCAGTGCTGAACCTAGGCTTTTGGCGGGAGTTATAGATACGCAGTATTTT,few,TRBD2,TRBV20-1,TRBJ2-3
CASSQGIVSGGASTEAFF,TGCGCCAGCAGCCAAGGTATCGTTTCAGGGGGCGCGAGCACTGAAGCTTTCTTT,NA,TRBD1,TRBV4-1,TRBJ1-1
CASSEQLNQPQHF,TGTGCCAGTAGTGAGCAGCTCAATCAGCCCCAGCATTTT,NA,NA,TRBV19,TRBJ1-5
CASSLAEGSDEQFF,TGCGCCAGCAGCTTGGCCGAGGGATCGGATGAGCAGTTCTTC,NA,NA,TRBV5-1,TRBJ2-1
CASRNYNEQYF,TGTGCCAGCAGGAACTATAACGAGCAGTACTTC,few,NA,TRBV12-3/TRBV12-4,TRBJ2-7
CASLRTSGRRGEQYF,TGTGCCAGCCTAAGGACTAGCGGGAGGAGGGGCGAGCAGTACTTC,few,TRBD2,TRBV5-6,TRBJ2-7
CASSPQGGLQETQYF,TGTGCCAGCTCACCCCAGGGTGGGCTCCAAGAGACCCAGTACTTC,NA,NA,TRBV18,TRBJ2-5
CASSGTGDTGELFF,TGTGCCAGCTCCGGGACAGGTGACACCGGGGAGCTGTTTTTT,NA,TRBD1,TRBV7-2,TRBJ2-2
CASSLRGTGYQPQHF,TGTGCCAGCAGTTTACGGGGGACAGGGTATCAGCCCCAGCATTTT,once,TRBD1,TRBV27,TRBJ1-5
CAISESQSGRVTGELFF,TGTGCCATCAGTGAGTCACAAAGCGGGAGGGTCACCGGGGAGCTGTTTTTT,NA,TRBD2,TRBV10-3,TRBJ2-2
CASSPPPGQGVINEQFF,TGTGCCAGCAGTCCGCCCCCGGGACAGGGGGTGATCAATGAGCAGTTCTTC,NA,TRBD1,TRBV12-3/TRBV12-4,TRBJ2-1
CASSPGQGGTHNEQFF,TGTGCCAGCTCACCAGGACAAGGGGGGACCCACAATGAGCAGTTCTTC,NA,NA,TRBV18,TRBJ2-1
CASSRMTSGSTGELFF,TGCGCCAGCAGCCGGATGACTAGCGGGAGTACCGGGGAGCTGTTTTTT,NA,TRBD2,TRBV4-1,TRBJ2-2
CASSEGPRDTQYF,TGCGCCAGCAGCGAGGGGCCACGAGATACGCAGTATTTT,NA,NA,TRBV5-1,TRBJ2-3
CASSFQEGQPQHF,TGTGCCAGCAGCTTCCAGGAAGGGCAGCCCCAGCATTTT,NA,NA,TRBV11-2,TRBJ1-5
CASLAPSTDTQYF,TGTGCCTCACTGGCCCCAAGCACAGATACGCAGTATTTT,NA,NA,TRBV30,TRBJ2-3
CASSFTGVEETQYF,TGTGCCAGCAGTTTTACAGGGGTGGAAGAGACCCAGTACTTC,NA,TRBD1,TRBV12-3/TRBV12-4,TRBJ2-5
CASSLESGYNNEQFF,TGCGCCAGCAGCTTGGAAAGCGGGTACAACAATGAGCAGTTCTTC,NA,NA,TRBV5-1,TRBJ2-1
CASSQGPANYGYTF,TGCGCCAGCAGCCAGGGGCCCGCTAACTATGGCTACACCTTC,NA,NA,TRBV5-1,TRBJ1-2
CSVRKDSPDTQYF,TGCAGCGTCAGGAAGGACAGTCCAGATACGCAGTATTTT,few,NA,TRBV29-1,TRBJ2-3
CASSRRHFRPSGKNTGELFF,TGTGCCAGCAGCCGGCGGCACTTCCGGCCTAGCGGGAAGAACACCGGGGAGCTGTTTTTT,few,TRBD2,TRBV14,TRBJ2-2
CSVEGVGDEQYF,TGCAGCGTTGAAGGGGTTGGCGACGAGCAGTACTTC,NA,NA,TRBV29-1,TRBJ2-7
CATSDPRTSYEQYF,TGTGCCACCAGTGATCCCAGGACCTCCTACGAGCAGTACTTC,NA,NA,TRBV24-1,TRBJ2-7
CASSWGYYGYTF,TGTGCCAGCAGTTGGGGTTACTATGGCTACACCTTC,NA,NA,TRBV14,TRBJ1-2
CASSQGLLWGGEKLFF,TGCGCCAGCAGCCAGGGCTTGTTGTGGGGGGGTGAAAAACTGTTTTTT,many,NA,TRBV4-1,TRBJ1-4
CASSPGYSSYNEQFF,TGTGCCAGCAGCCCGGGGTATAGCTCCTACAATGAGCAGTTCTTC,few,NA,TRBV11-3,TRBJ2-1
CASSQRDTYFRHEQFF,TGTGCCAGCAGCCAACGGGACACCTATTTTCGCCATGAGCAGTTCTTC,few,NA,TRBV3-1,TRBJ2-1
CASSLEVLAAETQYF,TGTGCCAGCAGCTTAGAAGTCCTAGCGGCGGAGACCCAGTACTTC,few,TRBD2,TRBV7-2,TRBJ2-5
CSVGTRGDYGYTF,TGCAGCGTGGGGACAAGGGGTGACTATGGCTACACCTTC,many,NA,TRBV29-1,TRBJ1-2
CASSPLSGTGAYEQYF,TGCGCCAGCAGCCCCCTTTCTGGGACAGGGGCTTACGAGCAGTACTTC,NA,TRBD1,TRBV5-1,TRBJ2-7
CASSTSGRANEQFF,TGCGCCAGCAGCACTAGCGGGAGGGCGAATGAGCAGTTCTTC,few,TRBD2,TRBV5-1,TRBJ2-1
CASLGGSSYNEQFF,TGTGCCAGCTTGGGCGGGAGCTCCTACAATGAGCAGTTCTTC,NA,TRBD2,TRBV2,TRBJ2-1
CSATSGRSAGNEQFF,TGCAGTGCAACTAGCGGGAGGTCGGCAGGGAATGAGCAGTTCTTC,NA,TRBD2,TRBV20-1,TRBJ2-1
CSVVGFADTQYF,TGCAGCGTTGTGGGGTTCGCAGATACGCAGTATTTT,many,NA,TRBV29-1,TRBJ2-3
CASSRTQRESSYEQYF,TGTGCCAGCAGCCGTACGCAAAGGGAGAGCTCCTACGAGCAGTACTTC,NA,NA,TRBV13,TRBJ2-7
CASSRVRVTNTGELFF,TGTGCCAGCAGCCGAGTGAGAGTAACGAACACCGGGGAGCTGTTTTTT,many,NA,TRBV9,TRBJ2-2
CASGQGAIQTGELFF,TGCGCCAGCGGACAGGGGGCGATTCAAACCGGGGAGCTGTTTTTT,few,TRBD1,TRBV5-1,TRBJ2-2
CASSFSAGEQYF,TGTGCCAGCAGTTTTTCTGCGGGTGAGCAGTATTTT,NA,NA,TRBV27,TRBJ2-3
CSARDRTSRPDTQYF,TGCAGTGCTAGAGATCGGACTAGTAGGCCAGATACGCAGTATTTT,NA,TRBD2,TRBV20-1,TRBJ2-3
CSARDLRREAGDTQYF,TGCAGTGCTAGAGATCTCAGGCGGGAGGCTGGAGATACGCAGTATTTT,NA,TRBD2,TRBV20-1,TRBJ2-3
CSASTTSGSDETQYF,TGCAGTGCTAGCACGACTAGCGGGAGTGATGAGACCCAGTACTTC,NA,TRBD2,TRBV20-1,TRBJ2-5
CASSQNPSSLTDTQYF,TGTGCCAGCAGCCAAAACCCCTCCTCACTCACAGATACGCAGTATTTT,NA,NA,TRBV2,TRBJ2-3
CASGRNRGNYGYTF,TGTGCCAGCGGCCGGAACAGAGGCAATTATGGCTACACCTTC,NA,NA,TRBV28,TRBJ1-2
CSVIGQGDEKLFF,TGCAGCGTAATTGGCCAAGGGGATGAAAAACTGTTTTTT,NA,NA,TRBV29-1,TRBJ1-4
CASSLLGGIRTGELFF,TGTGCCAGCAGCTTATTAGGCGGGATAAGGACCGGGGAGCTGTTTTTT,NA,NA,TRBV7-3,TRBJ2-2
CSVATARTYEQYF,TGCAGTGTGGCGACAGCCAGAACCTACGAGCAGTACTTC,few,NA,TRBV20-1,TRBJ2-7
CSASGVTNSPLHF,TGCAGTGCATCAGGGGTGACCAATTCACCCCTCCACTTT,few,NA,TRBV20-1,TRBJ1-6
CASKGNRNTGELFF,TGTGCCAGCAAGGGGAACAGAAACACCGGGGAGCTGTTTTTT,few,NA,TRBV6-2/TRBV6-3,TRBJ2-2
CASSTGWNQPQHF,TGTGCCAGCAGCACGGGTTGGAATCAGCCCCAGCATTTT,few,NA,TRBV7-3,TRBJ1-5